This note documents a single T cell receptor (beta chain) sequence. Per the original methods: For nucleated cells, counts were estimated from reference gene primer amplification. Using immunoSEQ multiplex PCR, the repertoire was profiled, and TCRdb retains in-frame clones only, with some absent. Clonal size and the V and J genes are those of that table, whereas D and trimming came from the DNA. The sample includes tens of thousands of clones, approximately 76% of them seen just once. This sample was taken from a study of blood T cell repertoires in COVID-19. At the level of the study: There were acute and convalescent COVID-19 samples, and they came from the United States, Italy and Spain. T cells, B-cell-depleted T cells, or PBMCs provided the cDNA or gDNA that served as material.

The CDR3 contains 15 residues. J gave up 2 bases and V 4 bases, and 6 bases lay outside the gene matches. Germline V gene data show CDR1 as LNHDA and CDR2 as SQIVND (reference sequence). V usage is TRBV19 and J usage is TRBJ2-7; 9 nucleotides line up with TRBD2. The sequenced sample was peripheral blood. This sequence was found in a man aged 65-85 years with active or convalescent COVID-19. This CDR3 is CASSRGLAAPYEQYF. In DNA form, the CDR3 reads TGTGCCAGTAGTAGGGGACTAGCCGCCCCCTACGAGCAGTACTTC.